This T cell receptor (beta chain) stems from a study of blood T cell repertoires in COVID-19. V was clipped by 1 base and J by 4 bases; unmatched bases: 6. Germline CDR1 and CDR2: SGHRS and YFSETQ. CDR3 length: 15 residues. Sequenced by immunoSEQ multiplex PCR; TCRdb stores in-frame clones only, minus some. Of around 110,000 clones detected, about 80% appear once; the ten largest clones hold less than 9%. Sequencing was done on a sample of peripheral blood. The receptor was derived from a man between 65 and 85 years old with active or convalescent COVID-19. The rearrangement uses TRBV5-1 and TRBJ1-2, with 8 bases matching TRBD1. The CDR3: CASSLSLGTGYGYTF. CDR3 DNA sequence: TGCGCCAGCAGCTTGAGTTTGGGGACAGGCTATGGCTACACCTTC.